The entry below gives a single TCR beta chain sequence along with its context. This sample was included in a study of graft-versus-host responses after intestinal transplantation. As for the study in general: Transplant types were multivisceral, liver-intestinal, or isolated intestinal.

Intraepithelial and lamina propria lymphocytes were isolated from graft specimens. Germline CDR1 MNHEY, CDR2 SMNVEV (reference sequence). The ends were cut back, 3 bases at V and 4 bases at J, with 10 bases in the middle. The CDR3 has 14 residues. Measured with immunoSEQ multiplex PCR; TCRdb has only the in-frame clones, and not every one. The sample records about 37,000 clones, around 90% being singletons. The chain is built from TRBV27 and TRBJ1-5, with D tentatively TRBD1 (5 bases). Source: ileum tissue, taken 200 to 210 days after intestinal transplant. This sequence originates from a human patient who received an intestinal transplant, so some T cells may come from the graft donor. CDR3 sequence (DNA): TGTGCCAGCAGTTTGGTGCAGGGAAATCAGCCCCAGCATTTT. Its translation is CASSLVQGNQPQHF.